This TCR beta chain is from a study of blood T cell repertoires in COVID-19. The CDR3 runs to 13 residues. V lost 3 bases and J lost 9, with 15 bases in between. The V gene's germline CDR1 is SGDLS and CDR2 YYNGEE. Repertoires were generated with immunoSEQ multiplex PCR, while TCRdb's copy carries only in-frame clones and drops some. The table includes around 63,000 clones, just over 85% detected once. This chain joins TRBV9 and TRBJ2-5; D may be TRBD1 (6 bases). The sequence was obtained from an elderly woman with active COVID-19. Sample: peripheral blood. CDR3 nucleotide sequence: TGTGCCAGCAGCGAGGGGGAGCGCGGAGCCCAGTACTTC. Translated, it gives CASSEGERGAQYF.